This T cell receptor (beta chain) was obtained from a study of T cells in Graves' hyperthyroidism and ophthalmopathy. Study results and limitations: Researchers report that a 13 V-J model separated ophthalmopathy from stable hyperthyroidism. Before onset, by a median of around 6.1 months, the model predicted ophthalmopathy.

This CDR3 has 16 residues. Germline values: CDR1 SGHRS, CDR2 YFSETQ. J was trimmed by 3 bases and V by 0 bases; bases with no gene match: 9. This clonotype was seen a few times. Its antigen remains unidentified. From RNA transcripts, TCR beta CDR3 regions were amplified. RT-PCR in the first round (using the HTBI primer set) targeted the TCR CDR3. Via MiXCR, TCRdb re-called the multiplex PCR reads, giving one row per CDR3 protein. Of hundreds of thousands of distinct CDR3 sequences in the sample, roughly 45% are singletons; the top ten hold approximately 7.2%. V gene TRBV5-1 combines with J gene TRBJ2-7; 7 nucleotides align to TRBD1. This TCR derives from an adult man with Graves' disease, either hyperthyroidism or ophthalmopathy (not recorded which). Sequencing was carried out using peripheral blood or thyroid tissue (not recorded which). The CDR3 is CASSLDPKTGIYEQYF. CDR3 nucleotides: TGCGCCAGCAGCTTGGACCCAAAGACAGGGATCTACGAGCAGTACTTC.